The subject of this entry is one T cell receptor (beta chain). This record belongs to a study of blood T cell repertoires in COVID-19. Profiling relied on immunoSEQ multiplex PCR, and the TCRdb table lists in-frame clones only, not all of them. The data show approximately 72,000 clones, more than 75% seen once. The CDR3 length is 16 residues. Germline CDR1 reads MNHNS; CDR2 reads SASEGT. Trimming stripped 4 bases from V and 0 bases from J, with 13 bases between. This TCR came from a woman in her sixties with acute or convalescent COVID-19. The sample comprised peripheral blood. The rearrangement joins TRBV6-1 to TRBJ2-1, with D possibly TRBD1 on 6 matching bases. Written as DNA, the CDR3 is TGTGCCAGCAGTGCCCCGGGACAAGACTCCTACAATGAGCAGTTCTTC. This translates into CASSAPGQDSYNEQFF.